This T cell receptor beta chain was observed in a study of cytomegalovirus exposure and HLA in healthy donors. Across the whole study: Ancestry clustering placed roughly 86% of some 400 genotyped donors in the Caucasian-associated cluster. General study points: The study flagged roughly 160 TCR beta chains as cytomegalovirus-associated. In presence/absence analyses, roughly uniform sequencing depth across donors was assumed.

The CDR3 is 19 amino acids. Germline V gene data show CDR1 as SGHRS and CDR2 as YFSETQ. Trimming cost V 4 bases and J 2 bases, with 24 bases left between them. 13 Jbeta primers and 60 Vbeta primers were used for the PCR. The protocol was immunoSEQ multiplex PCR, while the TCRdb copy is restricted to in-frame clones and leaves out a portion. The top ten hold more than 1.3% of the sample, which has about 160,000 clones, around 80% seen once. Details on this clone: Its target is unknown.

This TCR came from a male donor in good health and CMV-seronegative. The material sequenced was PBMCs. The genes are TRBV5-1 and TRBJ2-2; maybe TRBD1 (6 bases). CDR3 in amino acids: CASSGSGQGTSLNTGELFF. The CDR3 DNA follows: TGCGCCAGCAGCGGGTCAGGGCAGGGGACCTCCCTCAACACCGGGGAGCTGTTTTTT. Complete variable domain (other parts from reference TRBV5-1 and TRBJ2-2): KAGVTQTPRYLIKTRGQQVTLSCSPISGHRSVSWYQQTPGQGLQFLFEYFSETQRNKGNFPGRFSGRQFSNSRSEMNVSTLELGDSALYLCASSGSGQGTSLNTGELFFGEGSRLTVL.